Listed here is a single TCR beta chain. The target antigen is unknown. This sample was included in a study of cytomegalovirus exposure and HLA in healthy donors. The overall study: Among approximately 390 genotyped donors, around 77% fell in the Caucasian-associated ancestry cluster. Findings of the study overall: Indistinguishable V segments such as TRBV6-2 and TRBV6-3 were excluded.

The V end lost 2 bases, the J end lost 4 bases, and 18 bases lay between the germline ends. CDR1 SEHNR and CDR2 FQNEAQ come from the germline V gene (reference sequence). The CDR3 covers 16 residues. The study ran its PCR with 60 Vbeta and 13 Jbeta primers. TCRdb keeps only in-frame clones here, not all; method: immunoSEQ multiplex PCR. This table holds tens of thousands of clones, 65% to 85% found once. Source material: PBMCs. V usage is TRBV7-9 and J usage is TRBJ2-7, with unresolved D. The receptor was derived from a man aged 18 to 35 in good health and CMV-seronegative. CDR3 loop: CASSLLSWSQGYEQYF. The CDR3 bases are TGTGCCAGCAGCTTACTTTCCTGGAGCCAAGGATACGAGCAGTACTTC.